One and the same sample provided the 5 T cell receptor beta chains below, sequenced in a study of T cells in Graves' hyperthyroidism and ophthalmopathy. The investigators amplified TCR beta CDR3 regions from RNA transcripts. Initially, a first-round RT-PCR of the TCR CDR3 employed the HTBI primer set. TCRdb re-derived calls from the multiplex PCR reads in MiXCR, one entry per CDR3 protein. The data hold about 640,000 distinct CDR3 sequences, with about 45% observed a single time. Sequenced material: peripheral blood or thyroid tissue (not recorded which). The receptors were sampled from an adult man with Graves' disease, either hyperthyroidism or ophthalmopathy (not recorded which).

This clonotype turned up a few times. The gene calls are TRBV29-1 and TRBJ2-7, with 7 positions matching TRBD2. Germline V gives CDR1 SQVTM, CDR2 ANQGSEA. This CDR3 region has 16 residues. The V gene end was trimmed by 4 bases and the J gene end by 6 bases; junction bases not matched to a gene: 18. The CDR3 bases are TGCAGCGTTGGGCTCCTAGCGGACCCGGCTCGGGGCGAGCAGTACTTC. It specifies CSVGLLADPARGEQYF.

The count of this clonotype is one. This may be a read error: a much more frequent sequence differs by one nucleotide. The chain recombines TRBV7-8 with TRBJ2-7, with D tentatively TRBD1 or TRBD2 (8 bases each). V lost 3 bases, J lost 9 bases, and 18 bases lay in between. Germline loops: CDR1 SGHVS, CDR2 FQNEAQ. The CDR3 extends over 14 amino acids. Here the CDR3 DNA reads TGTGCCAGCAGCTTCTTGCAGGGGGCGGGAGGGCAGTACTTC. Protein sequence: CASSFLQGAGGQYF. The full variable domain, its missing parts supplied by reference TRBV7-8 and TRBJ2-7, is GAGVSQSPRYKVAKRGQDVALRCDPISGHVSLFWYQQALGQGPEFLTYFQNEAQLDKSGLPSDRFFAERPEGSVSTLKIQRTQQEDSAVYLCASSFLQGAGGQYFGPGTRLTVT.

A few counts support this clonotype. At one of its ends the junction is not consistent with the germline gene, which may arise from a read error. In DNA, the CDR3 is TGTGCCAGCAGTGAACAAGACCTGGGGCACTTC. This translates into CASSEQDLGHF. The gene calls are TRBV6-5 and TRBJ2-7, with a possible D match to TRBD1 (5 bases). Germline V CDR1 and CDR2: MNHEY, SVGAGI. CDR3 length: 11 residues.

The chain is built from TRBV6-1 and TRBJ1-5; 9 nucleotides agree with TRBD1. With 4 bases clipped from V and 6 bases from J, the junction kept 4 bases outside the gene matches. The CDR3 totals 14 residues. Germline-derived CDR1 and CDR2 are MNHNS and SASEGT. The DNA for the CDR3 is TGTGCCAGCAGTGGACGACAGGGGGGTCAGCCCCAGCATTTT. The encoded protein is CASSGRQGGQPQHF.

The chain has TRBV7-6 and TRBJ2-5; TRBD1 might be the D (5 bases). The length of the CDR3 is 14 residues. Germline V gene sequence: CDR1 SGHVS, CDR2 FNYEAQ. Trimming took 3 bases from V and 5 from J, leaving 13 bases between them. CDR3 sequence: CASSLSLGVETQYF. The CDR3 DNA sequence: TGTGCCAGCAGCTTGTCCTTAGGGGTCGAGACCCAGTACTTC.